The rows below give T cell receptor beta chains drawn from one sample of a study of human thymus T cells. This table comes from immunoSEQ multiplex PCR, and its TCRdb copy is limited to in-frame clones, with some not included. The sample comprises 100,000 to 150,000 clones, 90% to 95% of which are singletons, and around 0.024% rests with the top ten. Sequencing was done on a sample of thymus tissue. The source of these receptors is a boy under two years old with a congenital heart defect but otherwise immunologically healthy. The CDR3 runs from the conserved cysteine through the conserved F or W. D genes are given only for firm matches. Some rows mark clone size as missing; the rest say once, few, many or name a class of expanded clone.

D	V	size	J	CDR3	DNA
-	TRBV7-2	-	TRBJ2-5	CASSRLYQETQYF	TGTGCCAGCAGCAGGTTGTACCAAGAGACCCAGTACTTC
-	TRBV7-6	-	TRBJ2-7	CASSPPGRAYEQYF	TGTGCCAGCAGCCCCCCGGGACGGGCCTACGAGCAGTACTTC
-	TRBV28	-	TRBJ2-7	CASSSGPSYEQYF	TGTGCCAGCAGTTCGGGACCGTCCTACGAGCAGTACTTC
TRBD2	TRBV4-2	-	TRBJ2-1	CASSRPTSAGNEQFF	TGTGCCAGCAGCCGACCCACGTCAGCGGGGAATGAGCAGTTCTTC
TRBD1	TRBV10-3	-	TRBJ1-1	CAISSGGVEAFF	TGTGCCATCAGCTCAGGGGGGGTTGAAGCTTTCTTT
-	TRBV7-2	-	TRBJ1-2	CASSPKEGTTYYGYTF	TGTGCCAGCAGCCCGAAGGAGGGAACGACCTACTATGGCTACACCTTC
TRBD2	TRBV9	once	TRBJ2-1	CASSVVPSGWNEQFF	TGTGCCAGCAGCGTGGTGCCTAGCGGGTGGAATGAGCAGTTCTTC
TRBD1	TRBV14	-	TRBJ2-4	CASSQHRGVNNIQYF	TGTGCCAGCAGCCAACACAGGGGGGTAAACAACATTCAGTACTTC
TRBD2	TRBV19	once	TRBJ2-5	CASSILASGGLQETQYF	TGTGCCAGTAGTATCCTCGCTAGCGGGGGACTCCAAGAGACCCAGTACTTC
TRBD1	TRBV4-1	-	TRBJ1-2	CASSLPGQINYGYTF	TGCGCCAGCAGCTTGCCGGGACAGATAAACTATGGCTACACCTTC
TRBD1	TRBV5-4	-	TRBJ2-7	CASSLAEDRGTYEQYF	TGTGCCAGCAGCTTGGCCGAGGACAGGGGCACCTACGAGCAGTACTTC